The 32 T cell receptor beta chains given below trace back to one sample, sequenced in a study of a mutant IDH1 vaccine in newly diagnosed glioma. The time point: week 11, during vaccination. Alongside topical imiquimod, each dose of vaccine comprised 300 ug of mutant IDH1 20-mer peptide. Method: immunoSEQ multiplex PCR; TCRdb's copy keeps in-frame clones and lacks some. The sample has 100,000 to 120,000 clones; almost 90% are singletons. No cognate antigen is known for these TCRs. Material: PBMCs, obtained from a glioma patient whose treatment included an IDH1 peptide vaccine. The source is a woman aged 45-60 years with glioma.

The chain carries TRBV7-3 and TRBJ1-1; D ambiguous. V was cut by 5 bases and J by 2 bases, with 15 bases left in between. Germline loops: CDR1 SGHTA, CDR2 FQGTGA. The CDR3 consists of 15 residues. The DNA for the CDR3 is TGTGCCAGCAGCCTAGCCTCCCGGGGAAACACTGAAGCTTTCTTT. Amino acids: CASSLASRGNTEAFF.

CDR3 sequence (DNA): TGTGCCAGCAGCTTATCAGTCAGCGGCCTTTCCTACGAGCAGTACTTC. It specifies CASSLSVSGLSYEQYF. The gene calls are TRBV7-8 and TRBJ2-7; a possible D gene is TRBD2 (5 bases). Germline CDR1 reads SGHVS; CDR2 reads FQNEAQ. V shed 2 bases and J shed 1 base, with 15 bases lying between them. The CDR3 length is 16 residues. Supplemented by reference TRBV7-8 and TRBJ2-7, the full variable domain reads GAGVSQSPRYKVAKRGQDVALRCDPISGHVSLFWYQQALGQGPEFLTYFQNEAQLDKSGLPSDRFFAERPEGSVSTLKIQRTQQEDSAVYLCASSLSVSGLSYEQYFGPGTRLTVT.

Here the CDR3 DNA reads TGTGCCAGTAGTATAGATAACACGCAGTATTTT. Amino acids: CASSIDNTQYF. The chain carries TRBV19 and TRBJ2-3; D uncertain. CDR1 is LNHDA, CDR2 SQIVND, per germline (reference sequence). With 0 bases removed from V and 9 bases from J, the gap between germline ends came to 4 bases. The CDR3 sequence is 11 residues long.

The chain is built from TRBV7-9 and TRBJ2-7; D might be TRBD1 (6 bases). The CDR3 spans 13 residues. V was pared by 4 bases and J by 2 bases, with 9 bases between. CDR1 is SEHNR, CDR2 FQNEAQ, per germline (reference sequence). CDR3 sequence: CASSSTGTYEQYF. As DNA, the CDR3 is TGTGCCAGCAGCTCAACAGGGACCTACGAGCAGTACTTC.

This clone was picked up one time. This sequence joins TRBV5-1 and TRBJ1-1; the D gene is possibly TRBD1 (5 bases). Germline-derived CDR1 and CDR2 are SGHRS and YFSETQ. Trimming took 1 base from V and 0 from J, leaving 13 bases between them. This CDR3 has 16 residues. This CDR3 reads CASSLMPGALNTEAFF. The CDR3 DNA sequence: TGCGCCAGCAGCTTGATGCCCGGGGCCCTGAACACTGAAGCTTTCTTT.

The chain combines TRBV6-5 with TRBJ2-7; 7 bases map to TRBD1. The CDR3 sequence is 14 residues long. The V gene's germline CDR1 is MNHEY and CDR2 SVGAGI. Trimming removed 6 bases from V and 2 bases from J; junction bases left unmatched: 7. CDR3 DNA sequence: TGTGCCAGCAGCGTCGGGACAGAGGCCTACGAGCAGTACTTC. Translating it yields CASSVGTEAYEQYF.

This chain links TRBV15 with TRBJ2-7; D possibly corresponds to TRBD1 (6 bases). The ends were cut back, 2 bases at V and 0 bases at J, with 11 bases in the middle. This CDR3 has 15 amino acids. CDR1 is LNHNV and CDR2 is YYDKDF in the germline V gene (reference sequence). CDR3 DNA: TGTGCCACCAGCAGACTAACAGGGACCTCCTACGAGCAGTACTTC. Amino acids: CATSRLTGTSYEQYF.

The chain couples TRBV7-9 to TRBJ2-1, with D perhaps TRBD2 (5 bases). V lost 1 base and J 0 bases, leaving 10 bases between the germline ends. Germline V CDR1 and CDR2: SEHNR, FQNEAQ (reference sequence). The CDR3 length is 16 residues. The DNA of the CDR3 is TGTGCCAGCAGCTTAGAGAGGGCCCCCTCCTACAATGAGCAGTTCTTC. Translation: CASSLERAPSYNEQFF. The full variable domain, its missing parts supplied by reference TRBV7-9 and TRBJ2-1, is DTGVSQNPRHKITKRGQNVTFRCDPISEHNRLYWYRQTLGQGPEFLTYFQNEAQLEKSRLLSDRFSAERPKGSFSTLEIQRTEQGDSAMYLCASSLERAPSYNEQFFGPGTRLTVL.

The CDR3 DNA reads as TGTGCCTGGAGTGTCGGGGGAAACACCATATATTTT. Amino acid sequence: CAWSVGGNTIYF. This chain joins TRBV30 and TRBJ1-3; D is unresolved. CDR3 length equals 12 residues. With 0 bases removed from V and 4 bases from J, the gap between germline ends came to 4 bases. Per the germline V gene, CDR1 is GTSNPN and CDR2 is SVGIG (reference sequence).

The V gene is TRBV19, the J gene TRBJ1-1; D is possibly TRBD1 (5 bases). Deletions cut 3 bases from V and 4 bases from J, with 9 bases between. The CDR3 is made up of 13 amino acids. CDR1 is LNHDA and CDR2 is SQIVND in the germline V gene (reference sequence). For the CDR3, the DNA is TGTGCCAGTAGTATGGGGGGGGTCACTGAAGCTTTCTTT. It specifies CASSMGGVTEAFF.

V and J are TRBV7-8 and TRBJ2-2, with D possibly TRBD2 on 6 matching bases. Germline loops: CDR1 SGHVS, CDR2 FQNEAQ. There are 14 residues in the CDR3. V was pared by 3 bases and J by 1 base, with 6 bases between. CDR3 loop: CASSFSGNTGELFF. Written as DNA, the CDR3 is TGTGCCAGCAGCTTTAGCGGGAACACCGGGGAGCTGTTTTTT.

The chain employs TRBV19 and TRBJ2-7, with 7 bases identical to TRBD2. From germline, CDR1 is LNHDA and CDR2 SQIVND (reference sequence). Germline trimming cut 10 bases from V and 3 bases from J; bases unmatched to any gene: 9. There are 13 residues in the CDR3. CDR3 sequence (DNA): TGTGCCACCTTTGGCGGGAGCGGCTACGAGCAGTACTTC. Residues: CATFGGSGYEQYF.

The chain uses TRBV30 and TRBJ2-7; 10 nucleotides align to TRBD2. Germline V gene sequence: CDR1 GTSNPN, CDR2 SVGIG (reference sequence). Germline trimming cut 5 bases from V and 0 bases from J; bases unmatched to any gene: 4. The CDR3 is 14 amino acids. The DNA for the CDR3 is TGTGCCTGGGGGGGGACTAGCGACTCCTACGAGCAGTACTTC. This sequence encodes CAWGGTSDSYEQYF. Filled out from reference TRBV30 and TRBJ2-7, the complete variable domain reads SQTIHQWPATLVQPVGSPLSLECTVEGTSNPNLYWYRQAAGRGLQLLFYSVGIGQISSEVPQNLSASRPQDRQFILSSKKLLLSDSGFYLCAWGGTSDSYEQYFGPGTRLTVT.

V gene TRBV13 combines with J gene TRBJ1-5, with 8 bases identical to TRBD1. This CDR3 contains 13 residues. Germline V lookup: CDR1 PRHDT, CDR2 FYEKMQ (reference sequence). Unmatched junction bases numbered 3, after V lost 5 bases and J lost 6 bases. The chain's CDR3 is CASSQGAGQPQHF. CDR3 sequence (DNA): TGTGCCAGCAGCCAGGGGGCCGGTCAGCCCCAGCATTTT. Together with reference TRBV13 and TRBJ1-5, the CDR3 gives the full variable domain: AAGVIQSPRHLIKEKRETATLKCYPIPRHDTVYWYQQGPGQDPQFLISFYEKMQSDKGSIPDRFSAQQFSDYHSELNMSSLELGDSALYFCASSQGAGQPQHFGDGTRLSIL.

This clone was seen just once. The V gene is TRBV30, the J gene TRBJ2-7; 9 bases are a match to TRBD1. CDR1 GTSNPN and CDR2 SVGIG come from the germline V gene (reference sequence). V lost 4 bases, J lost 1 base, and 5 bases stayed unmatched. The CDR3 is made up of 14 amino acids. DNA of the CDR3: TGTGCCTGGAAGGGACAGGGAATTTCCTACGAGCAGTACTTC. Encoded protein: CAWKGQGISYEQYF.

The chain has TRBV4-1 and TRBJ2-1; D is unresolved. Germline V CDR1 and CDR2: MGHRA, YSYEKL. Trimming took 0 bases from V and 0 from J, leaving 9 bases between them. The CDR3 length is 16 residues. The CDR3 DNA sequence: TGCGCCAGCAGCCAAGAGAGCTCATACTCCTACAATGAGCAGTTCTTC. This sequence encodes CASSQESSYSYNEQFF.

V gene TRBV6-5 combines with J gene TRBJ1-6, with a tentative D call TRBD1 (5 bases). V lost 0 bases and J 9 bases, leaving 12 bases between the germline ends. Germline CDR1 and CDR2: MNHEY and SVGAGI. The CDR3 totals 15 residues. CDR3 sequence: CASSYSGGNSSPLHF. In DNA, the CDR3 is TGTGCCAGCAGTTACTCCGGGGGGAACAGTTCACCCCTCCACTTT.

The chain couples TRBV4-2 to TRBJ1-1; 7 bases agree with TRBD1. In germline, CDR1 is LGHNA, CDR2 YNFKEQ. V trimming: 1 base; J trimming: 7 bases; junction bases outside the gene matches: 9. The CDR3 loop spans 15 amino acids. CDR3: CASSQAGRDSIEAFF. The CDR3 nucleotides are TGTGCCAGCAGCCAAGCTGGCCGGGACAGCATTGAAGCTTTCTTT.

Turning to this clone: The sample contains more than one DNA sequence encoding this CDR3. This chain connects TRBV19 to TRBJ1-5; D remains ambiguous. This CDR3 is 15 amino acids long. V lost 2 bases and J lost 4, with 12 bases in between. From germline, CDR1 is LNHDA and CDR2 SQIVND (reference sequence). The CDR3 nucleotides read TGTGCCAGTAGTATACGGGGTCCCCCGAATCAGCCCCAGCATTTT. This encodes CASSIRGPPNQPQHF.

The chain recombines TRBV5-1 with TRBJ2-1; perhaps D is TRBD1 or TRBD2 (5 bases each). Looked up from germline, CDR1 is SGHRS and CDR2 is YFSETQ. The V and J ends lost 0 bases and 4 bases respectively, with 20 bases between them. The CDR3 is 18 amino acids. The CDR3 protein is CASSLGPANPGRYNEQFF. The CDR3 DNA reads TGCGCCAGCAGCTTGGGGCCCGCTAACCCGGGGCGGTACAATGAGCAGTTCTTC.

V usage is TRBV5-1 and J usage is TRBJ1-4, with D maybe TRBD1 (5 bases). The CDR3 has 13 amino acids. Looked up from germline, CDR1 is SGHRS and CDR2 is YFSETQ. V was shortened by 4 bases and J by 7 bases, with 11 bases between the two germline ends. The CDR3, as DNA: TGCGCCAGCAGCCCACGCGGGGGTGAAAAACTGTTTTTT. Translated, it gives CASSPRGGEKLFF.

This chain joins TRBV6-6 and TRBJ2-1; 7 nucleotides agree with TRBD1. The CDR3 covers 13 residues. Germline V gene sequence: CDR1 MNHNY, CDR2 SVGAGI (reference sequence). J gave up 4 bases and V 11 bases, and 8 bases lay outside the gene matches. The DNA of the CDR3 is TGTGCCGGCTCACAGGGGCCTTACAATGAGCAGTTCTTC. Protein sequence: CAGSQGPYNEQFF.

This chain joins TRBV2 and TRBJ2-1; 8 nucleotides align to TRBD2. The CDR3 consists of 15 residues. V lost 4 bases and J lost 3; bases outside the gene matches: 5. Germline V gene lookup returns CDR1 SNHLY and CDR2 FYNNEI. CDR3 coding DNA: TGTGCCAGCAGTGTCGGTAGCGGGAACTACAATGAGCAGTTCTTC. Translated, it gives CASSVGSGNYNEQFF.

The table lists this clone with a few counts. The chain links TRBV10-3 to TRBJ1-6; weak D call: TRBD1 (5 bases). CDR1 ENHRY and CDR2 SYGVKD come from the germline V gene. Trimming left V 2 bases short and J 7 bases short, with 9 bases between. The CDR3 loop spans 14 amino acids. Written as DNA, the CDR3 is TGTGCCATCAGTGAGATAGGGGTGAATTCACCCCTCCACTTT. As protein: CAISEIGVNSPLHF.

The rearrangement links TRBV28 to TRBJ2-7, with 7 positions matching TRBD2. Trimming took 5 bases from V and 2 from J; bases not matched to a gene: 3. Germline lookup yields CDR1 MDHEN and CDR2 SYDVKM. The CDR3 extends over 13 amino acids. For the CDR3, the DNA is TGTGCCAGCAGTCCAGCGGGAACCTACGAGCAGTACTTC. It translates to CASSPAGTYEQYF.

This chain links TRBV7-9 with TRBJ2-7; TRBD2 matches at 9 bases. This CDR3 comprises 17 residues. Trimming cost V 3 bases and J 0 bases; bases outside gene matches: 9. CDR1 and CDR2 from the germline V gene are SEHNR and FQNEAQ (reference sequence). CDR3 sequence: CASSLGSGRSDSYEQYF. The DNA of the CDR3 is TGTGCCAGCAGCTTGGGGAGCGGGAGGAGTGACTCCTACGAGCAGTACTTC.

The chain couples TRBV10-2 to TRBJ2-1, with 16 bases matching TRBD2. The CDR3 covers 18 residues. Germline trimming cut 0 bases from V and 8 bases from J; bases unmatched to any gene: 7. Per germline, CDR1 WSHSY and CDR2 SAAADI. Written as DNA, the CDR3 is TGCGCCAGCAGTGAGTCGATCGGGACTAGCGGGAGGGAAGATGAGCAGTTCTTC. The encoded protein is CASSESIGTSGREDEQFF.

The chain links TRBV11-2 to TRBJ2-7; 13 bases match TRBD2. Germline V gene lookup returns CDR1 SGHAT and CDR2 FQNNGV. This CDR3 is built from 15 residues. Trimming removed 4 bases from V and 7 bases from J; junction bases left unmatched: 7. This CDR3 reads CASSSWTSGRREQYF. In DNA form, the CDR3 reads TGTGCCAGCAGCTCCTGGACTAGCGGGAGACGTGAGCAGTACTTC.

The chain employs TRBV11-2 and TRBJ2-5, with D perhaps matching TRBD1 (6 bases). This CDR3 has 13 amino acids. The V end was cut by 5 bases, the J end by 5 bases, with 12 bases between. CDR1 is SGHAT and CDR2 is FQNNGV in the germline V gene. CDR3 sequence: CASSLRGVETQYF. For the CDR3, the DNA is TGTGCCAGCAGCCTCAGGGGAGTGGAGACCCAGTACTTC.

This chain links TRBV9 with TRBJ2-1; TRBD2 matches at 10 bases. The CDR3 sequence is 16 residues long. Losses at the gene ends were 4 bases for V and 4 bases for J; bases not matched to a gene: 8. The germline gives CDR1 SGDLS, CDR2 YYNGEE. This chain's CDR3 is CASSSPAGGVYNEQFF. The CDR3 bases are TGTGCCAGCAGCTCACCAGCGGGAGGGGTTTACAATGAGCAGTTCTTC.

CDR3 in DNA: TGTGCCAGCAGCTTGGGCCCGACTAGCGGGAGGTTTACAGATACGCAGTATTTT. Encoded protein: CASSLGPTSGRFTDTQYF. V usage is TRBV5-5 and J usage is TRBJ2-3; 13 bases align to TRBD2. The CDR3 runs 18 residues. The junction had 7 bases not matched to a gene; V was cut back by 0 bases and J by 3 bases. The V gene's germline CDR1 is SGHKS and CDR2 YYEKEE (reference sequence).

This clone was picked up a small number of times. This chain uses TRBV6-6 with TRBJ1-1; the D gene is possibly TRBD1 (6 bases). Germline V gene lookup returns CDR1 MNHNY and CDR2 SVGAGI (reference sequence). The CDR3 spans 13 residues. Trimming removed 8 bases at V and 6 bases at J, with 16 bases between. CDR3 sequence (DNA): TGTGCCAGCGAGGGGGAGAGGACAGCTGAAGCTTTCTTT. Translated: CASEGERTAEAFF.